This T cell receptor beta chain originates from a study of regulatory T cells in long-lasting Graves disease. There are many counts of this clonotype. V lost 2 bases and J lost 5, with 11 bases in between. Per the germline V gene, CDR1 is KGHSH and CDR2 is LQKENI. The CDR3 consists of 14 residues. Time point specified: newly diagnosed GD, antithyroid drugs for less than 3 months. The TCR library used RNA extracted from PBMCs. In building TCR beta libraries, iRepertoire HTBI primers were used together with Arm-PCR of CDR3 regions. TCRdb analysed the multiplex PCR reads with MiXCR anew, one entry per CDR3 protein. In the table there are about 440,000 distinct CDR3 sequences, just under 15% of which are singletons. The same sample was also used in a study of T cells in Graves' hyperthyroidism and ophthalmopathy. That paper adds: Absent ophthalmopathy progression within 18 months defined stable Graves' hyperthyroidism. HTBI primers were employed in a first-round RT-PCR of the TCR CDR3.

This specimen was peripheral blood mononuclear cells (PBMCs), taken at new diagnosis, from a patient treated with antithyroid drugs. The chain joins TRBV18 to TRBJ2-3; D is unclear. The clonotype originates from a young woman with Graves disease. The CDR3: CASSPYASGDTQYF. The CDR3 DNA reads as TGTGCCAGCTCACCATACGCTTCCGGAGATACGCAGTATTTT.